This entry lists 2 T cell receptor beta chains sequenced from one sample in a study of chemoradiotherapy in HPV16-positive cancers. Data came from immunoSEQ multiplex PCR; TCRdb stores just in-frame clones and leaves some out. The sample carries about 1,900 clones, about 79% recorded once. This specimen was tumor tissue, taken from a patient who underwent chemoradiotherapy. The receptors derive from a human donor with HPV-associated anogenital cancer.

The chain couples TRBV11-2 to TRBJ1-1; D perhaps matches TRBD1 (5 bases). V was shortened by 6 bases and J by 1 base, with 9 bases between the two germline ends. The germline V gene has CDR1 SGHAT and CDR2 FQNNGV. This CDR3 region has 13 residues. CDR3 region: CASSFDRNTEAFF. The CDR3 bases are TGTGCCAGCAGTTTCGACAGGAACACTGAAGCTTTCTTT.

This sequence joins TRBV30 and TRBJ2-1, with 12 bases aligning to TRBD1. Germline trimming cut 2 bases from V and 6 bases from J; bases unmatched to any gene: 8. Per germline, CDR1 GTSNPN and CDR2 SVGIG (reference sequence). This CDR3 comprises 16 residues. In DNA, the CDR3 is TGTGCCTGGAGTACCCCGCGGGACAGGGGGCTCAATGAGCAGTTCTTC. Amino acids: CAWSTPRDRGLNEQFF.